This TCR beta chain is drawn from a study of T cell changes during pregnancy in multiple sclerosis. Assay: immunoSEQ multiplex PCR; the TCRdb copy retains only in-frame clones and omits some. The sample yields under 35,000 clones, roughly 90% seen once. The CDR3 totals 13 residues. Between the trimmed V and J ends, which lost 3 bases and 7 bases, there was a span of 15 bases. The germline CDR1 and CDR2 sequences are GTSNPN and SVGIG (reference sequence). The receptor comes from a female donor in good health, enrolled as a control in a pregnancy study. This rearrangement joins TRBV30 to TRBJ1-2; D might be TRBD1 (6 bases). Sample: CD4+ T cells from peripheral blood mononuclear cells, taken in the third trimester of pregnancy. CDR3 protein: CAWRGGWQGGYTF. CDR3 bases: TGTGCCTGGAGAGGGGGTTGGCAAGGTGGCTACACCTTC.